The T cell receptor beta chain under discussion was sequenced for a study of cytomegalovirus exposure and HLA in healthy donors. PCR used 60 Vbeta primers and 13 Jbeta primers. Sequencing used immunoSEQ multiplex PCR; TCRdb keeps in-frame clones, though not all of them. The sample has about 140,000 clones, approximately 80% seen once. Germline V gives CDR1 SGHDT, CDR2 YYEEEE. This CDR3 has 14 amino acids. The ends lost 4 bases at V and 4 bases at J; junction bases unmatched: 7. The source is a woman between 40 and 50 years old in good health and CMV-seronegative. This chain joins TRBV5-6 and TRBJ1-2; 7 nucleotides agree with TRBD1. The source material was PBMCs. CDR3 nucleotide sequence: TGTGCCAGCAGCCTAGGACAGGTTTTCTATGGCTACACCTTC. Translating gives CASSLGQVFYGYTF.